These 13 T cell receptor beta chains were sequenced from one sample in a study of blood T cell repertoires in COVID-19. Data came from immunoSEQ multiplex PCR; TCRdb stores just in-frame clones and leaves some out. The sample includes roughly 340,000 clones, 80% to 90% of them seen just once. The sequencing input was PBMCs or T cells enriched from blood (not recorded which). These TCRs come from a man in his forties in a cohort exposed to, infected with or recovered from COVID-19 (not recorded which).

Of note for this clone: Distinct nucleotide sequences in the sample also encode this CDR3. V and J are TRBV7-9 and TRBJ1-5; 7 bases are a match to TRBD1. Germline CDR1 reads SEHNR; CDR2 reads FQNEAQ (reference sequence). Losses at the gene ends were 5 bases for V and 5 bases for J; bases not matched to a gene: 6. This CDR3 is built from 14 residues. The CDR3 region has the DNA TGTGCCAGCAGCCTAGGGCAGGGGGATCAGCCCCAGCATTTT. This encodes CASSLGQGDQPQHF.

The chain recombines TRBV3-1 (or the pseudogene TRBV3-2) with TRBJ1-2; 7 bases line up with TRBD1. Germline V gene data show CDR1 as LGHDT and CDR2 as YNNKEL (reference sequence). The CDR3 runs to 14 residues. V lost 4 bases, J lost 1 base, and 3 bases stayed unmatched. CDR3 sequence reads: CASSPGQRNYGYTF. CDR3 coding DNA: TGTGCCAGCAGCCCGGGACAGCGTAACTATGGCTACACCTTC.

This chain links TRBV28 with TRBJ2-7; the match to TRBD2 covers 13 bases. The CDR3 length is 14 residues. CDR1 MDHEN and CDR2 SYDVKM come from the germline V gene. With V trimmed by 5 bases and J by 6 bases, 4 bases remained unmatched. The CDR3 sequence: CASSPTSGRSEQYF. The CDR3 nucleotides read TGTGCCAGCAGTCCGACTAGCGGGAGGTCCGAGCAGTACTTC.

The chain joins TRBV5-1 to TRBJ2-5; the match to TRBD2 covers 9 bases. The CDR3 is made up of 15 amino acids. Germline trimming cut 1 base from V and 1 base from J; bases unmatched to any gene: 2. Germline CDR1 is SGHRS and CDR2 is YFSETQ. CDR3 nucleotide sequence: TGCGCCAGCAGCTTGTTACTAGCGGGCCAAGAGACCCAGTACTTC. Protein: CASSLLLAGQETQYF.

This clone turned up a few times. This rearrangement joins TRBV4-2 to TRBJ1-3, with a weak D call TRBD1 (5 bases). V gave up 1 base and J gave up 0 bases, with 10 bases separating them. Germline CDR1 reads LGHNA; CDR2 reads YNFKEQ. This CDR3 is built from 16 residues. CDR3 sequence: CASSQGPTVSGNTIYF. The CDR3 nucleotides are TGTGCCAGCAGCCAAGGTCCGACAGTCTCTGGAAACACCATATATTTT.

The chain recombines TRBV6-5 with TRBJ2-1, with TRBD2 identical over 9 bases. CDR3 length: 14 residues. The ends lost 5 bases at V and 5 bases at J; junction bases unmatched: 4. Looked up from germline, CDR1 is MNHEY and CDR2 is SVGAGI. In DNA form, the CDR3 reads TGTGCCAGCAGTCCGGGACTAGCCCACAATGAGCAGTTCTTC. The encoded protein is CASSPGLAHNEQFF.

The chain uses TRBV5-8 and TRBJ2-6, with 9 bases matching TRBD1. CDR3 size: 16 residues. Germline CDR1 and CDR2: SGHTS and YDEGEE. Trimming at V came to 2 bases and at J to 4 bases, leaving 4 bases not matched to a gene. CDR3 protein: CASSFGTGIGANVLTF. The CDR3 DNA sequence: TGTGCCAGCAGCTTCGGGACAGGGATCGGGGCCAACGTCCTGACTTTC. The full variable domain, completed using reference TRBV5-8 and TRBJ2-6, is EAGVTQSPTHLIKTRGQQATLRCSPISGHTSVYWYQQALGLGLQFLLWYDEGEERNRGNFPPRFSGRQFPNYSSELNVNALELEDSALYLCASSFGTGIGANVLTFGAGSRLTVL.

This chain connects TRBV5-4 to TRBJ1-6; 7 bases line up with TRBD1. The ends lost 4 bases at V and 7 bases at J; junction bases unmatched: 8. From germline, CDR1 is SGHNT and CDR2 YYREEE (reference sequence). The CDR3 sequence is 15 residues long. This CDR3 reads CASSPGTEINSPLHF. DNA of the CDR3: TGTGCCAGCAGCCCCGGGACAGAGATCAATTCACCCCTCCACTTT.

This clone has only one observation. The chain is built from TRBV10-3 and TRBJ1-5, with D maybe TRBD1 (6 bases). The V end lost 4 bases, the J end lost 4 bases, and 8 bases lay between the germline ends. CDR1 ENHRY and CDR2 SYGVKD come from the germline V gene. The length of the CDR3 is 13 residues. The CDR3 protein is CAISGQDNQPQHF. The CDR3 DNA follows: TGTGCCATCAGTGGACAGGATAATCAGCCCCAGCATTTT.

The V call is TRBV29-1, the J call TRBJ1-5; TRBD1 is a possible D gene (6 bases). CDR1 SQVTM and CDR2 ANQGSEA come from the germline V gene. This CDR3 contains 14 residues. V lost 4 bases, J lost 3 bases, and 13 bases lay in between. CDR3 in amino acids: CSVAEGGANQPQHF. Written as DNA, the CDR3 is TGCAGCGTTGCGGAGGGGGGGGCCAATCAGCCCCAGCATTTT.

V and J are TRBV6-1 and TRBJ2-7; 8 bases agree with TRBD1. The trim removed 2 bases at V and 6 bases at J, leaving 9 bases unmatched. Germline CDR1 MNHNS, CDR2 SASEGT. The CDR3 is made up of 15 amino acids. In DNA, the CDR3 is TGTGCCAGCAGTGAAATTGGACAGGGAGGTGCCGAGCAGTACTTC. Translating it yields CASSEIGQGGAEQYF.

The CDR3 bases are TGCGCCAGCAGCCTTCAGACAGTGCCCGATGAGCAGTTCTTC. Translated, it gives CASSLQTVPDEQFF. The rearrangement links TRBV5-1 to TRBJ2-1; weak D call: TRBD1 (5 bases). Trimming shortened V by 4 bases and J by 8 bases, and 16 bases separated the two germline ends. CDR1 SGHRS and CDR2 YFSETQ come from the germline V gene. CDR3 size: 14 residues.

The gene calls are TRBV5-1 and TRBJ2-7, with D perhaps matching TRBD1 (6 bases). This CDR3 is 16 amino acids long. The V and J ends lost 2 bases and 0 bases respectively, with 15 bases between them. Germline CDR1 is SGHRS and CDR2 is YFSETQ. The CDR3 DNA reads as TGCGCCAGCAGCTTTACGAATAGGGGGTTCTCCTACGAGCAGTACTTC. Translated, it gives CASSFTNRGFSYEQYF.